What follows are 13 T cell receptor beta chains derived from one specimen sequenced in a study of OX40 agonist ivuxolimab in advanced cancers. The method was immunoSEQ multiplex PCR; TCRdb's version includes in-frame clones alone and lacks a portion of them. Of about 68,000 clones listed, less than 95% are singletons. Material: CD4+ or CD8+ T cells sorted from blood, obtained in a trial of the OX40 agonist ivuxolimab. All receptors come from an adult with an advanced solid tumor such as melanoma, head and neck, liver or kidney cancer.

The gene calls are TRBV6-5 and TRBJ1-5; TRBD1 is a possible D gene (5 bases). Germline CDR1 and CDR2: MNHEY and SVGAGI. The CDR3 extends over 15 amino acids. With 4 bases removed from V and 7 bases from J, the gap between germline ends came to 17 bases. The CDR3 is CASSSRQRGDQPQHF. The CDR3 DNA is TGTGCCAGCAGTTCCCGGCAAAGGGGCGACCAGCCCCAGCATTTT.

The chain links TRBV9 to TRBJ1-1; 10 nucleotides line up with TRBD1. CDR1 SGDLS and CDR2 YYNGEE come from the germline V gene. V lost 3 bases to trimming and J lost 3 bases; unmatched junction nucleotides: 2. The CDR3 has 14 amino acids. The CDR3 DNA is TGTGCCAGCAGCGGAGGGACAGGGGACACTGAAGCTTTCTTT. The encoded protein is CASSGGTGDTEAFF. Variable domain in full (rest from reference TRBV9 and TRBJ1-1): DSGVTQTPKHLITATGQRVTLRCSPRSGDLSVYWYQQSLDQGLQFLIQYYNGEERAKGNILERFSAQQFPDLHSELNLSSLELGDSALYFCASSGGTGDTEAFFGQGTRLTVV.

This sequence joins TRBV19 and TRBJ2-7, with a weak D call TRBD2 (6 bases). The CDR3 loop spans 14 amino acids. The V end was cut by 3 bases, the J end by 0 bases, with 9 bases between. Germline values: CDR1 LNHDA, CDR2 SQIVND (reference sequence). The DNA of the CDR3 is TGTGCCAGTAGTATCAGCGGGTACTCCTACGAGCAGTACTTC. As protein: CASSISGYSYEQYF.

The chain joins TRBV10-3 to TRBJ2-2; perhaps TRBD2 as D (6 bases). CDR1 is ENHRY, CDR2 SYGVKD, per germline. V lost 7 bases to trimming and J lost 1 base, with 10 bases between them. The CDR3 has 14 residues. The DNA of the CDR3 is TGTGCCATCACCCTTAGCGGGAACACCGGGGAGCTGTTTTTT. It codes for CAITLSGNTGELFF.

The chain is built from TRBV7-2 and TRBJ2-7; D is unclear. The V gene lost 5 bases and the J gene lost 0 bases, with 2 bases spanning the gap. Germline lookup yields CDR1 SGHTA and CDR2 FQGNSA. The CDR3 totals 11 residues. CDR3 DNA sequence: TGTGCCAGCAGCGCCTCCTACGAGCAGTACTTC. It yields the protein CASSASYEQYF.

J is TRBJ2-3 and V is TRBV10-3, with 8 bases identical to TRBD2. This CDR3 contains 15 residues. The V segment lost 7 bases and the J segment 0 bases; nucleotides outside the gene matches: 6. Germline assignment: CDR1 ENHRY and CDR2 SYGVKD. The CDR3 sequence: CAINPGTRSTDTQYF. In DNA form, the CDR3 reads TGTGCCATCAATCCCGGGACTAGGAGCACAGATACGCAGTATTTT.

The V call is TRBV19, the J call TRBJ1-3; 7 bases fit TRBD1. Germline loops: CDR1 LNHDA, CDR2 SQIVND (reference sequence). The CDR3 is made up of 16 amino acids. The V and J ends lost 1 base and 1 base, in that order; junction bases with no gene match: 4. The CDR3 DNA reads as TGTGCCAGTAGTATAGCATCAGGGGGGTCTGGAAACACCATATATTTT. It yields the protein CASSIASGGSGNTIYF.

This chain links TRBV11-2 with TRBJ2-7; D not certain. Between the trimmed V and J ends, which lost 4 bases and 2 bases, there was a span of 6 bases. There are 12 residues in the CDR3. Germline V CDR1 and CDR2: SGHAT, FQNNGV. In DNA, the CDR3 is TGTGCCAGCAGCTCCGGCCCCTACGAGCAGTACTTC. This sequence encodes CASSSGPYEQYF.

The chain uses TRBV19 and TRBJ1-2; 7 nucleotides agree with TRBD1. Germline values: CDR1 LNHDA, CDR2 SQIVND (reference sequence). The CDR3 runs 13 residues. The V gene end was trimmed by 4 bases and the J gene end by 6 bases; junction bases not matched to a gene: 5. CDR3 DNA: TGTGCCAGTAGTAGAACAGGGGATCATGGCTACACCTTC. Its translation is CASSRTGDHGYTF. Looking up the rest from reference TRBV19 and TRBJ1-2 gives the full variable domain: DGGITQSPKYLFRKEGQNVTLSCEQNLNHDAMYWYRQDPGQGLRLIYYSQIVNDFQKGDIAEGYSVSREKKESFPLTVTSAQKNPTAFYLCASSRTGDHGYTFGSGTRLTVV.

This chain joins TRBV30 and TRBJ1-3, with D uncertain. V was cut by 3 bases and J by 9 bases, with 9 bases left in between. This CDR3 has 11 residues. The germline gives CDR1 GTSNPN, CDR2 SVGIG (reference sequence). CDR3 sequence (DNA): TGTGCCTGGAGAACTACGCCCACCATATATTTT. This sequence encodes CAWRTTPTIYF.

The DNA of the CDR3 is TGTGCCAGTAGACGGGCAGGGTATCAGCCCCAGCATTTT. This sequence encodes CASRRAGYQPQHF. This sequence joins TRBV19 and TRBJ1-5; tentatively, D is TRBD1 (5 bases). Trimming stripped 6 bases from V and 5 bases from J, with 11 bases between. CDR3 length equals 13 residues. Germline V gene sequence: CDR1 LNHDA, CDR2 SQIVND (reference sequence).

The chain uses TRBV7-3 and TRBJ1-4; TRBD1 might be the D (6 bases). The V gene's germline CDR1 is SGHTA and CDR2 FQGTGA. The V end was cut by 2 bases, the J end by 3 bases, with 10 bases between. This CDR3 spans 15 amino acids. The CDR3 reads CASSLSGAANEKLFF. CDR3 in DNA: TGTGCCAGCAGCTTATCGGGGGCGGCTAATGAAAAACTGTTTTTT. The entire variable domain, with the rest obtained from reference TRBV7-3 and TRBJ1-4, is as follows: GAGVSQTPSNKVTEKGKYVELRCDPISGHTALYWYRQSLGQGPEFLIYFQGTGAADDSGLPNDRFFAVRPEGSVSTLKIQRTERGDSAVYLCASSLSGAANEKLFFGSGTQLSVL.

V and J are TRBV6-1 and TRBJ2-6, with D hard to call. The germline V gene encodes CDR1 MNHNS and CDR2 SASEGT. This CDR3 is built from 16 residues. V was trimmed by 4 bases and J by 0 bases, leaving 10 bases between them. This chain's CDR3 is CASSGWARSGANVLTF. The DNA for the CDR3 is TGTGCCAGCAGTGGATGGGCCCGCTCTGGGGCCAACGTCCTGACTTTC.